The 3 T cell receptor beta chains below all came from one sample that was sequenced in a study of cytomegalovirus exposure and HLA in healthy donors. PCR used 60 Vbeta primers and 13 Jbeta primers. Assay used: immunoSEQ multiplex PCR; TCRdb lists only in-frame clones, some missing. The table lists 100,000 to 150,000 clones, just under 75% of them singletons. The specimen sequenced was PBMCs. The receptors derive from a man in his sixties in good health and CMV-seropositive.

The chain couples TRBV13 to TRBJ2-2; D is possibly TRBD1 (7 bases). Trimming took off 5 bases at V and 1 base at J, with 23 bases between the two ends. This CDR3 region has 19 residues. Germline lookup yields CDR1 PRHDT and CDR2 FYEKMQ (reference sequence). CDR3 sequence (DNA): TGTGCCAGCAGCCCCCGACAGGGCCGTTCGGGGGTGAACACCGGGGAGCTGTTTTTT. Its translation is CASSPRQGRSGVNTGELFF.

This clone was detected only once. Other DNA sequences of this sample code for an identical CDR3. The CDR3 protein is CASSIARNQPQHF. In nucleotides, the CDR3 is TGTGCCAGTAGTATAGCCCGGAATCAGCCCCAGCATTTT. The chain joins TRBV19 to TRBJ1-5; no clear D. Germline CDR1 and CDR2: LNHDA and SQIVND (reference sequence). The CDR3 loop spans 13 amino acids. V lost 1 base, J lost 4 bases, and 5 bases lay in between.

In DNA form, the CDR3 reads TGTGCCAGTAGTATCAGGCAGGCTCAGATGAACACTGAAGCTTTCTTT. It encodes CASSIRQAQMNTEAFF. The chain uses TRBV19 and TRBJ1-1; D ambiguous. Between the trimmed V and J ends, which lost 3 bases and 0 bases, there was a span of 14 bases. The CDR3 has 16 amino acids. From germline, CDR1 is LNHDA and CDR2 SQIVND (reference sequence).